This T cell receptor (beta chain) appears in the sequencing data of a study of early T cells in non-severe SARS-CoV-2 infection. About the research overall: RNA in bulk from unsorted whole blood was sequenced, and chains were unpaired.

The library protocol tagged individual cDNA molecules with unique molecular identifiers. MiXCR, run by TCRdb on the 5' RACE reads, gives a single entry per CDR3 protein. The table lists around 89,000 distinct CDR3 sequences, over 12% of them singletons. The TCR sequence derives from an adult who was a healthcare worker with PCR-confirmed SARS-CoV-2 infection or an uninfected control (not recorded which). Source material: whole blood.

This chain's CDR3 is CASSSGRNTEAFF. CDR3 nucleotide sequence: TGTGCCAGCAGCTCAGGACGGAACACTGAAGCTTTCTTT. The chain joins TRBV7-3 to TRBJ1-1; D unresolved. Trimming removed 4 bases from V and 1 base from J, with 7 bases in between. CDR3 size: 13 residues. Germline values: CDR1 SGHTA, CDR2 FQGTGA.